Below, 29 T cell receptor beta chains from the same sample are listed, as sequenced in a study of shared clonotypes between healthy human individuals. The method was immunoSEQ multiplex PCR; TCRdb's version includes in-frame clones alone and lacks a portion of them. The sample gives fewer than 550,000 clones, 60% to 80% of which show up once; roughly an eighth is in the top ten. The sequenced sample consisted of PBMCs. The source is a woman aged 40 to 50 in good health. Some clones in this sample may be carry-over from other donors' samples.

This clone was seen repeatedly, ten times or more. The chain carries TRBV7-2 and TRBJ2-7, with 8 bases identical to TRBD2. The CDR3 is 16 amino acids. V lost 5 bases to trimming and J lost 2 bases; unmatched junction nucleotides: 11. Looked up from germline, CDR1 is SGHTA and CDR2 is FQGNSA. This chain's CDR3 is CASSPRGGGRTYEQYF. Here the CDR3 DNA reads TGTGCCAGCAGCCCCCGGGGGGGCGGGAGGACCTACGAGCAGTACTTC.

V and J are TRBV4-3 and TRBJ1-4; TRBD1 agrees at 7 bases. Germline V gene sequence: CDR1 LGHNA, CDR2 YSLEER. The CDR3 runs to 16 residues. V lost 3 bases to trimming and J lost 3 bases; unmatched junction nucleotides: 7. The CDR3 nucleotides are TGCGCCAGCAGCCATTTAAGGGGGCGGGCTAATGAAAAACTGTTTTTT. Its translation: CASSHLRGRANEKLFF.

The rearrangement uses TRBV7-9 and TRBJ1-5; D unresolved. Trimming cost V 1 base and J 3 bases, with 4 bases left between them. CDR1 SEHNR and CDR2 FQNEAQ come from the germline V gene (reference sequence). CDR3 length equals 13 residues. The CDR3 loop is CASSLDHNQPQHF. The CDR3 region has the DNA TGTGCCAGCAGCTTAGACCACAATCAGCCCCAGCATTTT. Together with reference TRBV7-9 and TRBJ1-5, the CDR3 gives the full variable domain: DTGVSQNPRHKITKRGQNVTFRCDPISEHNRLYWYRQTLGQGPEFLTYFQNEAQLEKSRLLSDRFSAERPKGSFSTLEIQRTEQGDSAMYLCASSLDHNQPQHFGDGTRLSIL.

This chain connects TRBV28 to TRBJ2-1, with a weak D call TRBD2 (6 bases). The V gene lost 1 base and the J gene lost 3 bases, with 13 bases spanning the gap. Per germline, CDR1 MDHEN and CDR2 SYDVKM. This CDR3 is 16 amino acids long. The CDR3 region is CASSLSAGRGYNEQFF. The CDR3 DNA follows: TGTGCCAGCAGTTTATCCGCGGGAAGGGGCTACAATGAGCAGTTCTTC.

CDR3 protein: CASSPKEAEQYF. Written as DNA, the CDR3 is TGTGCCAGCTCACCAAAAGAGGCCGAGCAGTACTTC. The chain carries TRBV18 and TRBJ2-7, with D unresolved. CDR1 is KGHSH and CDR2 is LQKENI in the germline V gene. V lost 2 bases and J 6 bases, leaving 8 bases between the germline ends. The CDR3 is 12 residues long. The variable domain in full, completed from reference TRBV18 and TRBJ2-7, reads NAGVMQNPRHLVRRRGQEARLRCSPMKGHSHVYWYRQLPEEGLKFMVYLQKENIIDESGMPKERFSAEFPKEGPSILRIQQVVRGDSAAYFCASSPKEAEQYFGPGTRLTVT.

V gene TRBV14 combines with J gene TRBJ1-1; a possible D gene is TRBD1 (5 bases). This CDR3 has 14 amino acids. Per germline, CDR1 SGHDN and CDR2 FVKESK. The germline V and J ends were trimmed by 3 bases and 11 bases, with 19 bases remaining between them. The CDR3 DNA is TGTGCCAGCAGCCATATGGGGGTTCCTTTGGGTGCTTTCTTT. It translates to CASSHMGVPLGAFF.

The chain employs TRBV19 and TRBJ1-5; a weak D match, TRBD1 (6 bases). Trimming removed 1 base from V and 7 bases from J, with 14 bases in between. CDR1 and CDR2 from the germline V gene are LNHDA and SQIVND (reference sequence). CDR3 length: 15 residues. Here the CDR3 reads CASSIVGGVKQPQHF. The CDR3 coding sequence is TGTGCCAGTAGTATAGTCGGGGGCGTAAAGCAGCCCCAGCATTTT.

This clone was seen just once. V gene TRBV5-4 combines with J gene TRBJ2-2, with D unclear. Deletions cut 0 bases from V and 3 bases from J, with 6 bases between. This CDR3 comprises 14 residues. Per germline, CDR1 SGHNT and CDR2 YYREEE (reference sequence). The CDR3 loop is CASSLAGYTGELFF. The CDR3 region has the DNA TGTGCCAGCAGCTTGGCGGGTTACACCGGGGAGCTGTTTTTT.

The chain couples TRBV15 to TRBJ2-7, with TRBD2 matching 7 bases. The junction had 5 bases not matched to a gene; V was cut back by 3 bases and J by 0 bases. This CDR3 has 15 residues. Looked up from germline, CDR1 is LNHNV and CDR2 is YYDKDF (reference sequence). CDR3 nucleotide sequence: TGTGCCACCAGCAGGGGAGGGCAGGGCTCCTACGAGCAGTACTTC. It codes for CATSRGGQGSYEQYF.

The chain carries TRBV7-9 and TRBJ2-1; D is unresolved. Trimming left V 3 bases short and J 9 bases short, with 6 bases between. The CDR3 is 11 amino acids. The V gene's germline CDR1 is SEHNR and CDR2 FQNEAQ (reference sequence). CDR3 loop: CASSFLGEQFF. The CDR3 DNA reads TGTGCCAGCAGCTTTTTGGGTGAGCAGTTCTTC.

This clone was found once. J is TRBJ2-3 and V is TRBV19; 7 bases align to TRBD2. Trimming at V came to 3 bases and at J to 3 bases, leaving 6 bases not matched to a gene. CDR1 is LNHDA and CDR2 is SQIVND in the germline V gene (reference sequence). The length of the CDR3 is 15 residues. The DNA of the CDR3 is TGTGCCAGTAGTATCAGGCGGGAGAGAACAGATACGCAGTATTTT. Residues: CASSIRRERTDTQYF.

About this clone itself: With only one base between it and a far larger clone, this is likely a read error. The same CDR3 can be traced to other DNA sequences in this sample. V usage is TRBV9 and J usage is TRBJ1-1, with TRBD1 identical over 8 bases. Germline CDR1 SGDLS, CDR2 YYNGEE. V lost 6 bases and J lost 0; bases outside the gene matches: 7. The CDR3 sequence is 15 residues long. This CDR3 is CASIIQGAVNTEAFF. The DNA of the CDR3 is TGTGCCAGCATCATTCAGGGGGCTGTGAACACTGAAGCTTTCTTT.

The chain employs TRBV5-1 and TRBJ2-6; 9 bases are shared with TRBD1. V shed 1 base and J 1 base; nucleotides not matched to a gene: 12. Germline V CDR1 and CDR2: SGHRS, YFSETQ. The CDR3 spans 20 residues. The CDR3 DNA reads TGCGCCAGCAGCTTGCTACGGGGGGACAGGGACCCTTCTGGGGCCAACGTCCTGACTTTC. Its translation is CASSLLRGDRDPSGANVLTF.

This clone was seen only once. The chain is built from TRBV5-1 and TRBJ1-5; 9 bases are a match to TRBD1. The CDR3 has 16 residues. Per the germline V gene, CDR1 is SGHRS and CDR2 is YFSETQ. The V and J ends lost 4 bases and 1 base, in that order; junction bases with no gene match: 6. Here the CDR3 reads CASSPGTGPSNQPQHF. CDR3 DNA sequence: TGCGCCAGCAGCCCCGGGACAGGGCCGAGCAATCAGCCCCAGCATTTT.

V is TRBV19 and J is TRBJ2-7, with TRBD2 matching 12 bases. Germline trimming cut 4 bases from V and 1 base from J; bases unmatched to any gene: 2. The CDR3 is made up of 15 amino acids. Germline V gene data show CDR1 as LNHDA and CDR2 as SQIVND (reference sequence). CDR3 residues: CASSTTSGSSYEQYF. The CDR3 nucleotides read TGTGCCAGTAGTACGACTAGCGGGAGTTCCTACGAGCAGTACTTC.

The V and J genes are TRBV4-1 and TRBJ2-7, with D possibly being TRBD1 (6 bases). The CDR3 extends over 15 amino acids. Trimming left V 4 bases short and J 0 bases short, with 13 bases between. Germline V gene data show CDR1 as MGHRA and CDR2 as YSYEKL. The CDR3 DNA sequence: TGCGCCAGCAGCCCCCAAGCAGGGGTCTCCTACGAGCAGTACTTC. It codes for CASSPQAGVSYEQYF.

V and J are TRBV30 and TRBJ2-7, with 7 bases identical to TRBD1. Trimming removed 1 base from V and 2 bases from J; junction bases left unmatched: 5. CDR1 and CDR2 (germline): GTSNPN, SVGIG (reference sequence). This CDR3 contains 14 residues. The CDR3 loop is CAWSERGPPYEQYF. In DNA form, the CDR3 reads TGTGCCTGGAGTGAGAGGGGGCCACCCTACGAGCAGTACTTC.

As regards this clone: A read error may explain this, as a much larger clone is one base away. Distinct nucleotide sequences in the sample also encode this CDR3. V gene TRBV30 combines with J gene TRBJ2-5; D possibly corresponds to TRBD2 (6 bases). This CDR3 has 14 residues. Germline CDR1 and CDR2: GTSNPN and SVGIG (reference sequence). The CDR3 region has the DNA TGTGCATGGAGGGATTGGAGGGCTCGAGGGACCCAGTACTTC. Residues: CAWRDWRARGTQYF.

This chain connects TRBV7-2 to TRBJ2-2; 15 bases are shared with TRBD2. The germline CDR1 and CDR2 sequences are SGHTA and FQGNSA. The CDR3 is 17 residues long. Trimming took 5 bases from V and 3 from J; bases not matched to a gene: 4. In nucleotides, the CDR3 is TGTGCCAGCAGCCGGGGACTAGCGGGAGGCGACACCGGGGAGCTGTTTTTT. Protein sequence: CASSRGLAGGDTGELFF.

The chain carries TRBV6-5 and TRBJ2-1; 10 bases line up with TRBD2. The germline CDR1 and CDR2 sequences are MNHEY and SVGAGI. This CDR3 spans 16 amino acids. The V segment lost 0 bases and the J segment 6 bases; nucleotides outside the gene matches: 5. CDR3 coding DNA: TGTGCCAGCAGTTACTCCCGGACTAGCGGACCCAATGAGCAGTTCTTC. This gives the protein CASSYSRTSGPNEQFF.

This clone has more than one count but fewer than ten. The V gene is TRBV7-3, the J gene TRBJ2-1; D call uncertain. Trimming pared 8 bases from V and 0 bases from J, leaving 8 bases between. Germline V gene data show CDR1 as SGHTA and CDR2 as FQGTGA. The CDR3 extends over 13 amino acids. The CDR3 DNA reads as TGTGCCAGCGCGGAGCGCTCCTACAATGAGCAGTTCTTC. Protein sequence: CASAERSYNEQFF.

This chain joins TRBV5-5 and TRBJ2-7, with 7 bases matching TRBD2. The CDR3 loop spans 15 amino acids. V shed 0 bases and J 4 bases; nucleotides not matched to a gene: 7. Germline V CDR1 and CDR2: SGHKS, YYEKEE (reference sequence). CDR3 amino acids: CASSLVGTTSYEQYF. As DNA, the CDR3 is TGTGCCAGCAGCTTGGTAGGGACTACCTCTTACGAGCAGTACTTC.

The chain has TRBV30 and TRBJ2-5, with TRBD1 identical over 8 bases. Germline V gives CDR1 GTSNPN, CDR2 SVGIG (reference sequence). The length of the CDR3 is 14 residues. V trimming: 2 bases; J trimming: 4 bases; junction bases outside the gene matches: 6. The CDR3 loop reads CAWSFGQGAETQYF. CDR3 nucleotides: TGTGCCTGGAGTTTCGGACAGGGAGCAGAGACCCAGTACTTC.

The chain links TRBV11-2 to TRBJ2-7; D is unclear. The V gene's germline CDR1 is SGHAT and CDR2 FQNNGV. The CDR3 length is 10 residues. V was pared by 8 bases and J by 3 bases, with 5 bases between. The CDR3 reads CASGLYEQYF. For the CDR3, the DNA is TGTGCCAGCGGCCTCTACGAGCAGTACTTC.

The rearrangement uses TRBV27 and TRBJ2-5; no firm D call. Germline V gene sequence: CDR1 MNHEY, CDR2 SMNVEV (reference sequence). The CDR3 covers 13 residues. Trimming took 6 bases from V and 1 from J, leaving 9 bases between them. The CDR3: CASRESGQETQYF. The CDR3 nucleotides are TGTGCCAGCAGGGAGAGTGGCCAAGAGACCCAGTACTTC.

This clone came up once. CDR3 sequence reads: CASSDDRATEAFF. In DNA, the CDR3 is TGCGCCAGCAGTGACGACAGGGCTACTGAAGCTTTCTTT. The gene calls are TRBV10-2 and TRBJ1-1; the match to TRBD1 covers 7 bases. The CDR3 is 13 residues long. CDR1 is WSHSY, CDR2 SAAADI, per germline. J gave up 5 bases and V 3 bases, and 3 bases lay outside the gene matches.

In this sample, this clone turned up once. One junction end disagrees with the germline gene, perhaps due to a read error. J is TRBJ2-6 and V is TRBV27, with D tentatively TRBD2 (5 bases). This CDR3 contains 14 residues. Per germline, CDR1 MNHEY and CDR2 SMNVEV (reference sequence). The CDR3 DNA sequence: TGTGCCAGCAGCCCAAATACCGGGGTCAACGTCCTGACTTTC. This gives the protein CASSPNTGVNVLTF.

The chain links TRBV28 to TRBJ1-5; perhaps TRBD1 as D (6 bases). The V gene's germline CDR1 is MDHEN and CDR2 SYDVKM. Between the trimmed V and J ends, which lost 7 bases and 6 bases, there was a span of 25 bases. The CDR3 has 17 amino acids. Here the CDR3 reads CASMDPTISGVRQPQHF. The CDR3 nucleotides are TGTGCCAGCATGGACCCTACGATCTCAGGGGTCCGTCAGCCCCAGCATTTT.

The chain combines TRBV10-3 with TRBJ1-2; D unclear. Looked up from germline, CDR1 is ENHRY and CDR2 is SYGVKD. Trimming took off 6 bases at V and 1 base at J, with 12 bases between the two ends. The CDR3 covers 14 residues. For the CDR3, the DNA is TGTGCCATCAGCCCTGGGCACCATAACTATGGCTACACCTTC. Translating gives CAISPGHHNYGYTF.